This T cell receptor beta chain was identified during a study of blood T cell repertoires in COVID-19. The wider study: Samples came from the United States, Italy and Spain, spanning acute and convalescent COVID-19.

V gave up 5 bases and J gave up 1 base; unmatched junction bases: 9. The CDR3 extends over 16 amino acids. Germline lookup yields CDR1 SGHTA and CDR2 FQGNSA. In the authors' methods: Estimation of nucleated cell counts relied on the amplification of reference gene primers. Sequencing used immunoSEQ multiplex PCR; TCRdb keeps in-frame clones, though not all of them. Clone size and V and J calls were adopted from that table, with D and trimming inferred from the DNA. The sample has under 250,000 clones; about 84% are singletons. This clone was picked up one time. This sequence was found in a woman aged 80 or over with acute or convalescent COVID-19. Sequencing was carried out using peripheral blood. The chain carries TRBV7-2 and TRBJ2-5; 8 positions match TRBD2. CDR3 sequence reads: CASSRGGLAGQETQYF. Here the CDR3 DNA reads TGTGCCAGCAGCCGGGGGGGGCTAGCGGGCCAAGAGACCCAGTACTTC.